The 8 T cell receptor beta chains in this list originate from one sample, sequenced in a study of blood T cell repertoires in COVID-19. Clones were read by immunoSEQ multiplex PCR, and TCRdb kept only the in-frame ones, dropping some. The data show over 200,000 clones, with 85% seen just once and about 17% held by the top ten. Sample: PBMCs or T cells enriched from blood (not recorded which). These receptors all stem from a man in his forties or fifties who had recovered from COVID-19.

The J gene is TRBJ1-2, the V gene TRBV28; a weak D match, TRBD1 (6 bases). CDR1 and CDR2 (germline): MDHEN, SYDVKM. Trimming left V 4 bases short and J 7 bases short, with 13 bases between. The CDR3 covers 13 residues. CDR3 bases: TGTGCCAGCAGTTCCACAGGGCTGTTTGGCTACACCTTC. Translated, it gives CASSSTGLFGYTF.

CDR3 loop: CASSLEWGAGELFF. The CDR3 nucleotides are TGTGCCAGCAGCTTAGAATGGGGGGCCGGGGAGCTGTTTTTT. The chain has TRBV11-3 and TRBJ2-2; a weak D match, TRBD2 (6 bases). CDR3 size: 14 residues. In germline, CDR1 is SGHNT, CDR2 YENEEA. V dropped 0 bases and J dropped 6 bases, with 8 bases sitting between them. The full variable domain, its missing parts supplied by reference TRBV11-3 and TRBJ2-2, is EAGVVQSPRYKIIEKKQPVAFWCNPISGHNTLYWYLQNLGQGPELLIRYENEEAVDDSQLPKDRFSAERLKGVDSTLKIQPAELGDSAVYLCASSLEWGAGELFFGEGSRLTVL.

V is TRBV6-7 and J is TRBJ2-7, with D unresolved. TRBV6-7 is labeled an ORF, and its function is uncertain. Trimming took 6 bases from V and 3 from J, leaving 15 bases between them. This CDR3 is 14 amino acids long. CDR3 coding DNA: TGTGCCAGCAGCCCTAAGTGCCCAAACTACGAGCAGTACTTC. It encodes CASSPKCPNYEQYF.

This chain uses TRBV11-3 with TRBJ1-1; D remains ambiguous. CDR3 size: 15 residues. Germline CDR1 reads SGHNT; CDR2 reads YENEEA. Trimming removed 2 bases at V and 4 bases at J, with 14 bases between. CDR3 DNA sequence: TGTGCCAGCAGCTTATTTACAGACCCGAGCACTGAAGCTTTCTTT. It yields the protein CASSLFTDPSTEAFF.

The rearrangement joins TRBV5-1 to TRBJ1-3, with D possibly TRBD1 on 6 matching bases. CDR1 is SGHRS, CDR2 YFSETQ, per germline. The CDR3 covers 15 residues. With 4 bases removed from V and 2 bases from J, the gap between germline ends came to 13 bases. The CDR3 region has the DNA TGCGCCAGCAGCCTACAAACAGGGACTGGAAACACCATATATTTT. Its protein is CASSLQTGTGNTIYF.

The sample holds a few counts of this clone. In DNA, the CDR3 is TGTGCCAGCAGTGACGACAGGGGCTCCTACGAGCAGTACTTC. This sequence encodes CASSDDRGSYEQYF. The rearrangement joins TRBV25-1 to TRBJ2-7; TRBD1 matches at 8 bases. Germline CDR1 and CDR2: MGHDK and SYGVNS. The CDR3 runs 14 residues. V lost 3 bases, J lost 0 bases, and 1 base stayed unmatched.

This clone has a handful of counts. Here the CDR3 reads CASSLGGGYGYTF. CDR3 bases: TGTGCCAGCAGTTTAGGGGGGGGCTATGGCTACACCTTC. The chain uses TRBV28 and TRBJ1-2; a weak D match, TRBD1 (5 bases). This CDR3 spans 13 amino acids. Trimming took off 2 bases at V and 4 bases at J, with 8 bases between the two ends. Per germline, CDR1 MDHEN and CDR2 SYDVKM.

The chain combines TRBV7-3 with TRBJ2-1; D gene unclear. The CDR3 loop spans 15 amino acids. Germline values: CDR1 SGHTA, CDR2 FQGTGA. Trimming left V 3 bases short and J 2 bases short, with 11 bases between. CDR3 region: CASSFYSRAYNEQFF. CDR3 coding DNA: TGTGCCAGCAGCTTTTACAGTCGTGCCTACAATGAGCAGTTCTTC.